The 5 T cell receptor beta chains below all came from one sample that was sequenced in a study of yellow fever vaccine responses in identical twins. TCRdb recomputed calls from the RT-PCR reads with MiXCR, one row per CDR3 protein. The sample holds about 19,000 distinct CDR3 sequences, about 65% seen once. The source material was T cells from blood (PBMCs), unsorted or a sorted subset (not recorded which), sampled before or after yellow fever vaccination (not recorded which). The receptors were sampled from a woman under 30 who received the yellow fever vaccine.

The DNA for the CDR3 is TGTGCCAGCAGTTTGGGGACAGTCGGCAATCAGCCCCAGCATTTT. It encodes CASSLGTVGNQPQHF. The chain recombines TRBV12-3 or TRBV12-4 with TRBJ1-5; 7 bases agree with TRBD1. This CDR3 is 15 amino acids long. J was trimmed by 2 bases and V by 3 bases; bases with no gene match: 4.

The chain uses TRBV4-1 and TRBJ2-7; possible D gene TRBD1, 6 bases. Germline values: CDR1 MGHRA, CDR2 YSYEKL. V dropped 4 bases and J dropped 3 bases, with 16 bases sitting between them. The CDR3 loop spans 15 amino acids. The CDR3 DNA sequence: TGCGCCAGCAGCCCGCTCGAGGACAGTTTCTACGAGCAGTACTTC. It encodes CASSPLEDSFYEQYF.

This clonotype was detected a few times. The chain is built from TRBV7-3 and TRBJ2-7, with 9 bases matching TRBD2. Germline CDR1 and CDR2: SGHTA and FQGTGA. The V segment lost 4 bases and the J segment 5 bases; nucleotides outside the gene matches: 6. The CDR3 has 14 amino acids. CDR3 coding DNA: TGTGCCAGCAGCTCCGGGACTAGCAGTAACGAGCAGTACTTC. As protein: CASSSGTSSNEQYF. The variable domain in full, with the rest retrieved from reference TRBV7-3 and TRBJ2-7, is GAGVSQTPSNKVTEKGKYVELRCDPISGHTALYWYRQSLGQGPEFLIYFQGTGAADDSGLPNDRFFAVRPEGSVSTLKIQRTERGDSAVYLCASSSGTSSNEQYFGPGTRLTVT.

The rearrangement uses TRBV12-3 or TRBV12-4 and TRBJ1-1, with D perhaps TRBD1 (5 bases). The CDR3 runs 13 residues. V lost 4 bases and J lost 5, with 11 bases in between. CDR3 region: CASSSPWGTEAFF. The CDR3 DNA is TGTGCCAGCAGTTCCCCCTGGGGGACTGAAGCTTTCTTT.

V and J are TRBV4-1 and TRBJ1-2; a possible D gene is TRBD1 (5 bases). The CDR3 spans 12 residues. Germline-derived CDR1 and CDR2 are MGHRA and YSYEKL. V lost 5 bases, J lost 8 bases, and 12 bases lay in between. DNA of the CDR3: TGCGCCAGCAGCGCGTCGGGGGGGGGCTACACCTTC. This encodes CASSASGGGYTF.